The 13 T cell receptor beta chains below were found in one sample sequenced in a study of preoperative IRX-2 immunotherapy in early breast cancer. TCRdb's copy holds only in-frame clones and misses some; the assay was immunoSEQ multiplex PCR. Of roughly 27,000 clones in the sample, 82% were seen once. Described treatment: preoperative locoregional IRX-2 cytokine immunotherapy. The sample was taken from a patient treated with IRX-2 immunotherapy. The origin of the receptors is a human donor with breast cancer.

V and J are TRBV9 and TRBJ1-6; D remains ambiguous. V was pared by 5 bases and J by 8 bases, with 17 bases between. Germline CDR1 and CDR2: SGDLS and YYNGEE. This CDR3 region has 15 residues. The CDR3 nucleotides are TGTGCCAGCAGTGAAGGATGGGTCTGGGATTCACCCCTCCACTTT. Its translation is CASSEGWVWDSPLHF.

This sequence joins TRBV19 and TRBJ1-6; D gene unclear. Germline V gene sequence: CDR1 LNHDA, CDR2 SQIVND (reference sequence). V lost 3 bases and J 9 bases, leaving 12 bases between the germline ends. This CDR3 contains 14 residues. The CDR3 sequence: CASSIGRARSPLHF. CDR3 coding DNA: TGTGCCAGTAGTATTGGCAGAGCACGTTCACCCCTCCACTTT.

V is TRBV7-7 and J is TRBJ2-7; no firm D call. CDR3 length: 14 residues. Trimming removed 2 bases at V and 0 bases at J, with 8 bases between. CDR1 SSHAT and CDR2 FNYEAQ come from the germline V gene (reference sequence). Here the CDR3 reads CASSLFRSSYEQYF. DNA for the CDR3: TGTGCCAGCAGCTTATTCAGAAGCTCCTACGAGCAGTACTTC.

This chain uses TRBV29-1 with TRBJ2-2; no firm D call. Germline V gene data show CDR1 as SQVTM and CDR2 as ANQGSEA. The CDR3 consists of 13 residues. Trimming pared 4 bases from V and 5 bases from J, leaving 11 bases between. In DNA, the CDR3 is TGCAGCGTTGCGAGCAGGCAGACCGGGGAGCTGTTTTTT. Amino acid sequence: CSVASRQTGELFF.

The rearrangement uses TRBV6-8 and TRBJ2-2; either TRBD1 or TRBD2 may supply D (5 bases each). Trimming left V 0 bases short and J 3 bases short, with 17 bases between. This CDR3 is built from 18 residues. Germline assignment: CDR1 MNHGY and CDR2 SAAAGT. The CDR3 region has the DNA TGTGCCAGCAGTTACTCGAGAGGGGCAGCCGGTCACACCGGGGAGCTGTTTTTT. It codes for CASSYSRGAAGHTGELFF.

The chain is built from TRBV6-8 and TRBJ2-2; a weak D match, TRBD2 (5 bases). Germline V CDR1 and CDR2: MNHGY, SAAAGT. CDR3 length: 16 amino acids. Trimming shortened V by 2 bases and J by 1 base, and 11 bases separated the two germline ends. The CDR3 loop is CASSYSLGRNTGELFF. The CDR3 nucleotides read TGTGCCAGCAGTTACAGTTTAGGGAGGAACACCGGGGAGCTGTTTTTT.

The genes are TRBV28 and TRBJ1-2; a possible D gene is TRBD1 (6 bases). Germline V gives CDR1 MDHEN, CDR2 SYDVKM. The CDR3 has 14 residues. V lost 1 base and J lost 4, with 10 bases in between. This CDR3 is CASSLLTGSYGYTF. The CDR3 region has the DNA TGTGCCAGCAGTTTATTGACAGGAAGCTATGGCTACACCTTC.

V is TRBV14 and J is TRBJ2-6, with D maybe TRBD1 (5 bases). Between the trimmed V and J ends, which lost 0 bases and 3 bases, there was a span of 30 bases. The CDR3 covers 23 residues. From germline, CDR1 is SGHDN and CDR2 FVKESK. CDR3 amino acids: CASSQEPTAMTVTAISGANVLTF. The CDR3 DNA follows: TGTGCCAGCAGCCAAGAACCAACGGCTATGACAGTTACCGCCATAAGTGGGGCCAACGTCCTGACTTTC.

This clone appeared a single time. The V and J genes are TRBV15 and TRBJ2-1, with 11 bases matching TRBD1. V trimming: 1 base; J trimming: 7 bases; junction bases outside the gene matches: 3. The CDR3 loop spans 15 amino acids. Germline CDR1 is LNHNV and CDR2 is YYDKDF (reference sequence). The CDR3: CATSRAGTGGNEQFF. DNA for the CDR3: TGTGCCACCAGCAGAGCCGGGACAGGGGGGAATGAGCAGTTCTTC.

The DNA for the CDR3 is TGTGCCAGCAGCCTTATTATTGGGACTAGCACAGATACGCAGTATTTT. Its protein product is CASSLIIGTSTDTQYF. This chain links TRBV11-3 with TRBJ2-3, with D possibly being TRBD2 (6 bases). Looked up from germline, CDR1 is SGHNT and CDR2 is YENEEA. V gave up 5 bases and J gave up 0 bases, with 15 bases separating them. This CDR3 comprises 16 residues.

The chain is built from TRBV7-4 and TRBJ1-1, with TRBD1 matching over 7 bases. Per the germline V gene, CDR1 is SGHVT and CDR2 is SQSDAQ. The V segment lost 1 base and the J segment 5 bases; nucleotides outside the gene matches: 7. This CDR3 comprises 15 residues. CDR3 sequence: CASSLDTGALTEAFF. The CDR3 DNA reads as TGTGCCAGCAGCTTAGATACAGGGGCACTTACTGAAGCTTTCTTT.

This chain links TRBV15 with TRBJ1-4; D unresolved. The CDR3 totals 15 residues. CDR1 is LNHNV and CDR2 is YYDKDF in the germline V gene (reference sequence). V lost 1 base to trimming and J lost 0 bases, with 6 bases between them. CDR3 sequence reads: CATSRVTATNEKLFF. The CDR3, as DNA: TGTGCCACCAGCAGAGTGACGGCAACTAATGAAAAACTGTTTTTT.

The V and J genes are TRBV6-8 and TRBJ1-5; D unclear. V lost 5 bases, J lost 0 bases, and 8 bases lay in between. The CDR3 runs to 14 residues. Germline values: CDR1 MNHGY, CDR2 SAAAGT. The CDR3 region is CASSPGDSNQPQHF. In nucleotides, the CDR3 is TGTGCCAGCAGTCCGGGTGATAGCAATCAGCCCCAGCATTTT.